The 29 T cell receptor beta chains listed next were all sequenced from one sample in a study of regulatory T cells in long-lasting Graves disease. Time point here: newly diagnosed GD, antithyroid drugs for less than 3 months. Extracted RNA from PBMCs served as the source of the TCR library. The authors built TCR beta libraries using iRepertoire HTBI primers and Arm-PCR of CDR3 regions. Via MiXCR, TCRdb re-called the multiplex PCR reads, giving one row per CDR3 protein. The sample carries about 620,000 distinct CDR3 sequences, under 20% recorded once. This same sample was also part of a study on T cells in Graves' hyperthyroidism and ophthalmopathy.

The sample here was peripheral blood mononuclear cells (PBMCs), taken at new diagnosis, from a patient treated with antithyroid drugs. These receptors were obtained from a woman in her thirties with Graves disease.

As DNA, the CDR3 is TGCAGTGCTAGAGAAGCAGGGAGGAACACTGAAGCTTTCTTT. Protein product: CSAREAGRNTEAFF. The J gene is TRBJ1-1, the V gene TRBV20-1, with a tentative D call TRBD1 (5 bases). V shed 0 bases and J shed 1 base, with 9 bases lying between them. Germline loops: CDR1 DFQATT, CDR2 SNEGSKA (reference sequence). This CDR3 is 14 amino acids long.

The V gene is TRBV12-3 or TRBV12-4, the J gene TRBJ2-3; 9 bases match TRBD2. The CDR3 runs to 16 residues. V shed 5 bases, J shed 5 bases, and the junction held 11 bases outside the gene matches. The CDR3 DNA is TGTGCCAGCAGTCCAGCCGGGACTAGCTTCCGAGATACGCAGTATTTT. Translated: CASSPAGTSFRDTQYF.

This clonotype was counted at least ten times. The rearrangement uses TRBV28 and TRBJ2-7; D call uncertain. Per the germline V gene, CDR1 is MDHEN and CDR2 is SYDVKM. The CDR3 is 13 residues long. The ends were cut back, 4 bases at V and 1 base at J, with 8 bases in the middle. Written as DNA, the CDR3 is TGTGCCAGCAGTTGGACGTCTTCCTACGAGCAGTACTTC. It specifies CASSWTSSYEQYF. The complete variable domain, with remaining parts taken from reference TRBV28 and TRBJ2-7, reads DVKVTQSSRYLVKRTGEKVFLECVQDMDHENMFWYRQDPGLGLRLIYFSYDVKMKEKGDIPEGYSVSREKKERFSLILESASTNQTSMYLCASSWTSSYEQYFGPGTRLTVT.

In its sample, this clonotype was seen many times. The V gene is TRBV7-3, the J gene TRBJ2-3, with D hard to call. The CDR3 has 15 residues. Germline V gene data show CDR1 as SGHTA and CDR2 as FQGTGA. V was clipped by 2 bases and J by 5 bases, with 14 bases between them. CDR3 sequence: CASSLVGGRGDTQYF. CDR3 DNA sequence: TGTGCCAGCAGCTTAGTCGGTGGGCGTGGAGATACGCAGTATTTT. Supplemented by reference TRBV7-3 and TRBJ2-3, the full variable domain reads GAGVSQTPSNKVTEKGKYVELRCDPISGHTALYWYRQSLGQGPEFLIYFQGTGAADDSGLPNDRFFAVRPEGSVSTLKIQRTERGDSAVYLCASSLVGGRGDTQYFGPGTRLTVL.

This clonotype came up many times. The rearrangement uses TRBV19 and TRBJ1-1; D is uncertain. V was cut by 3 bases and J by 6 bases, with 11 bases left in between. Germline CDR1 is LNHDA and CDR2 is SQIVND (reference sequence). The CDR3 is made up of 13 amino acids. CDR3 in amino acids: CASSIEALAEAFF. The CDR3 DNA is TGTGCCAGTAGTATTGAGGCGCTCGCTGAAGCTTTCTTT.

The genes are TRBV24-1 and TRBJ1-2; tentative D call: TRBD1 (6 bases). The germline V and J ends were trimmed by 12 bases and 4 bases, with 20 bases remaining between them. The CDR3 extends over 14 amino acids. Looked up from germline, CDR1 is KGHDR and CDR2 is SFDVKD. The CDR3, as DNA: TGTGCCCGACAGGAGGCCAGGGCAGTCTATGGCTACACCTTC. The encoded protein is CARQEARAVYGYTF.

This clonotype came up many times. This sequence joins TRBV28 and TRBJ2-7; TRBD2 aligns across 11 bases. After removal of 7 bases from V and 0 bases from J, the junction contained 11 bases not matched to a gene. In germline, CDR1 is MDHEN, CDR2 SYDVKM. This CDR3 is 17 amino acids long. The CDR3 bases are TGTGCCAGCATCTCTTCGGCTAGCGGGAGGTTCTCCTACGAGCAGTACTTC. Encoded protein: CASISSASGRFSYEQYF. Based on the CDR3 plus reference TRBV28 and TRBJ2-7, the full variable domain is DVKVTQSSRYLVKRTGEKVFLECVQDMDHENMFWYRQDPGLGLRLIYFSYDVKMKEKGDIPEGYSVSREKKERFSLILESASTNQTSMYLCASISSASGRFSYEQYFGPGTRLTVT.

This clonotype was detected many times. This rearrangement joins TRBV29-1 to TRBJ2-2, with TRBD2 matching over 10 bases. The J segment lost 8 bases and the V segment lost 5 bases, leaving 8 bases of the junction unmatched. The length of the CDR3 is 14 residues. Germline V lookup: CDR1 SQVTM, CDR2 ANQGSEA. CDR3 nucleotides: TGCAGCGTTCAGCCTAGCGGGAGAATTGGGGAGCTGTTTTTT. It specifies CSVQPSGRIGELFF.

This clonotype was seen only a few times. For the CDR3, the DNA is TGTGCCAGCAGCTTAGAAATAGTCAGAGACTATGGCTACACCTTC. Its translation: CASSLEIVRDYGYTF. This chain uses TRBV7-9 with TRBJ1-2; D unresolved. The germline CDR1 and CDR2 sequences are SEHNR and FQNEAQ (reference sequence). CDR3 size: 15 residues. Trimming removed 1 base from V and 3 bases from J, with 12 bases in between.

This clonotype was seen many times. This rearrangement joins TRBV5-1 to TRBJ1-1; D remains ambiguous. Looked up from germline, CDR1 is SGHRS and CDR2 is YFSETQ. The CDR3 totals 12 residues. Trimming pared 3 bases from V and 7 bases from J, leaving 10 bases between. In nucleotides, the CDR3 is TGCGCCAGCAGCTCACAGTCAAATGAAGCTTTCTTT. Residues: CASSSQSNEAFF.

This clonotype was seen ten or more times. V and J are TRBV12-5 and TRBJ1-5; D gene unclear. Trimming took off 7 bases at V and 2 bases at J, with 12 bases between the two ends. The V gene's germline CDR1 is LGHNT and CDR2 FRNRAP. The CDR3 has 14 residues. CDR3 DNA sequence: TGTGCTAGTGCCTCCGGGGAGGGCAATCAGCCCCAGCATTTT. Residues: CASASGEGNQPQHF.

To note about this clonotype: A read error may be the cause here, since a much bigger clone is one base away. In DNA form, the CDR3 reads TGTGCCAGCAGCTTGGCCATTCGGGAGGAGACCCAGCACTTC. This gives the protein CASSLAIREETQHF. The rearrangement uses TRBV5-6 and TRBJ2-5, with 7 bases that match TRBD2. The CDR3 extends over 14 amino acids. Germline V gene data show CDR1 as SGHDT and CDR2 as YYEEEE.

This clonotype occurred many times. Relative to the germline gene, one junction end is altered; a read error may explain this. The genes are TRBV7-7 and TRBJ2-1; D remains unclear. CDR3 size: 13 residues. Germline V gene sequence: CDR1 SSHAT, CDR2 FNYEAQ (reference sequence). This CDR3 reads CASSFSPKNEQFF. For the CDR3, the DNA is TGTGCTAGCAGCTTTTCCCCAAAGAATGAGCAGTTCTTC.

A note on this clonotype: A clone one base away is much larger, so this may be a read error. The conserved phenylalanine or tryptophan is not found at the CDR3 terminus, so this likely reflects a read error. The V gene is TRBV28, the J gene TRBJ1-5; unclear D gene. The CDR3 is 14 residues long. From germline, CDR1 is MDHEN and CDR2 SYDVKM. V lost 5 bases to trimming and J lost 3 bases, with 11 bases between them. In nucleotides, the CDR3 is TGTGCCAGCAGTATAGGATATCTCAATCAGCCCCAGCATCTT. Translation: CASSIGYLNQPQHL.

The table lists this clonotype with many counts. The CDR3 coding sequence is TGTGCCAGCAGCCCTTATGTCCAGGGGAAGGACGAGCAGTACTTC. Translated, it gives CASSPYVQGKDEQYF. This chain links TRBV28 with TRBJ2-7; a possible D gene is TRBD1 (6 bases). Germline V gene sequence: CDR1 MDHEN, CDR2 SYDVKM. The CDR3 totals 15 residues. The germline V and J ends were trimmed by 6 bases and 5 bases, with 20 bases remaining between them.

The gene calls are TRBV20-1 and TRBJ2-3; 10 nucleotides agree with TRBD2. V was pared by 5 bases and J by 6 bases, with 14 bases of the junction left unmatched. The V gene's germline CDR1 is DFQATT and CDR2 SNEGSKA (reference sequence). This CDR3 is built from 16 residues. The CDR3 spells CSAPGPAGGPWDTQYF. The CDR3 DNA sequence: TGCAGTGCTCCGGGACCAGCGGGAGGGCCATGGGATACGCAGTATTTT.

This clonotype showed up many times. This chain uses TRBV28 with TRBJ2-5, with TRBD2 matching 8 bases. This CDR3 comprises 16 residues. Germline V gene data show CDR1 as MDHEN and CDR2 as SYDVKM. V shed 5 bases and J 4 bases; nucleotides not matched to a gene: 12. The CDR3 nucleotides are TGTGCCAGCAGTCCTCACGGAGCGGGAGTGCGAGAGACCCAGTACTTC. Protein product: CASSPHGAGVRETQYF.

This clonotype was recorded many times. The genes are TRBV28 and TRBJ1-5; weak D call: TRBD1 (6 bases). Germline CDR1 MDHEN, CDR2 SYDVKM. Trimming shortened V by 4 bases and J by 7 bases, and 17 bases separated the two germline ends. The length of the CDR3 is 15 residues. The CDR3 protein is CASSSLSLGGQPQHF. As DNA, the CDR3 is TGTGCCAGCAGTTCCTTGAGTCTAGGGGGGCAGCCCCAGCATTTT.

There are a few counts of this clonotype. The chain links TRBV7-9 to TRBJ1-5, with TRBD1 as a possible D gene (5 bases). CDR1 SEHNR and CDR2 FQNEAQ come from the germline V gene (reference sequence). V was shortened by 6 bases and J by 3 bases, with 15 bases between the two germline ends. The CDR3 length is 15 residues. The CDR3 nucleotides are TGTGCCAGCAGTCACGACAGTCTCCCCAATCAGCCCCAGCATTTT. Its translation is CASSHDSLPNQPQHF. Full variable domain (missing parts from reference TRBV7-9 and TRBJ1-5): DTGVSQNPRHKITKRGQNVTFRCDPISEHNRLYWYRQTLGQGPEFLTYFQNEAQLEKSRLLSDRFSAERPKGSFSTLEIQRTEQGDSAMYLCASSHDSLPNQPQHFGDGTRLSIL.

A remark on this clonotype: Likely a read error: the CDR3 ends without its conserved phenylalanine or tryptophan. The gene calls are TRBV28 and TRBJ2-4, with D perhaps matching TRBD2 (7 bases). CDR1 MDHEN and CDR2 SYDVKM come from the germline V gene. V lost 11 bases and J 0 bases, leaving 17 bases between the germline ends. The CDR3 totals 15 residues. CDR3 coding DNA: TGTGCCTGCGGGGGCTCCGGTCGAGCCAAAAACATTCAGTACCTC. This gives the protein CACGGSGRAKNIQYL.

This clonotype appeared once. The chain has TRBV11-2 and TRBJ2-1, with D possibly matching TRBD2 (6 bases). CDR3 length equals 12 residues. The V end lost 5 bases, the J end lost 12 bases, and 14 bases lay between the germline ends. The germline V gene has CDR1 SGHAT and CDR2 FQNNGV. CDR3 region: CASSQTAGLQFF. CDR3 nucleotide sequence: TGTGCCAGCAGCCAAACTGCGGGACTGCAGTTCTTC.

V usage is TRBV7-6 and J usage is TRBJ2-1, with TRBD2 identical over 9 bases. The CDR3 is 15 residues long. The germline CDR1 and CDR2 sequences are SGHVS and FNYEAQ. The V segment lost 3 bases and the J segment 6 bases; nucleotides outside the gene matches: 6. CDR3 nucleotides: TGTGCCAGCAGCTTCGGCGGGAGGGGGATCAATGAGCAGTTCTTC. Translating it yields CASSFGGRGINEQFF.

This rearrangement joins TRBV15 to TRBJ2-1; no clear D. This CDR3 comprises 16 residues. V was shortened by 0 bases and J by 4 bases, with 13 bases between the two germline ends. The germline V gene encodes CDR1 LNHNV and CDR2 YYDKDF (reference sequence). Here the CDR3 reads CATSRDGTDTYNEQFF. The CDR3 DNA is TGTGCCACCAGCAGAGATGGAACCGACACGTACAATGAGCAGTTCTTC.

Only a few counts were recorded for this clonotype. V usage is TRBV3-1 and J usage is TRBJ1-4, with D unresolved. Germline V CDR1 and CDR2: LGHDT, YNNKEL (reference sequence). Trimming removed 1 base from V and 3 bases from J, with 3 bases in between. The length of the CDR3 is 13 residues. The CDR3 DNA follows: TGTGCCAGCAGCCAAGTTCCTAATGAAAAACTGTTTTTT. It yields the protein CASSQVPNEKLFF.

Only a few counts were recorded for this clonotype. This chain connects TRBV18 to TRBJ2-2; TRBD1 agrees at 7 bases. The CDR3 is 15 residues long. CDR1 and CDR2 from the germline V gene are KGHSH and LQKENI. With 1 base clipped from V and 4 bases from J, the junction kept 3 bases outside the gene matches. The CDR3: CASSPRQGGTGELFF. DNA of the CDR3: TGTGCCAGCTCACCACGACAGGGTGGCACCGGGGAGCTGTTTTTT. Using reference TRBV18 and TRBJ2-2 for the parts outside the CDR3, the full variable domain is NAGVMQNPRHLVRRRGQEARLRCSPMKGHSHVYWYRQLPEEGLKFMVYLQKENIIDESGMPKERFSAEFPKEGPSILRIQQVVRGDSAAYFCASSPRQGGTGELFFGEGSRLTVL.

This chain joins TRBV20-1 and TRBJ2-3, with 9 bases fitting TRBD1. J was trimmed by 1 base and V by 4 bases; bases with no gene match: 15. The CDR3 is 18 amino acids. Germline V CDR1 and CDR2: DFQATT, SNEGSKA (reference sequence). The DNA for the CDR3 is TGCAGTGCTACCATAGACAGGGGGAAGGTCTACGGCACAGATACGCAGTATTTT. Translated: CSATIDRGKVYGTDTQYF.

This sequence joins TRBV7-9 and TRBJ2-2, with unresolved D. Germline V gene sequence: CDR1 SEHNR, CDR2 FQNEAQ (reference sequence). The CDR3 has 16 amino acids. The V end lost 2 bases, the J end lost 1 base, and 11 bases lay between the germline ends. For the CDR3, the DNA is TGTGCCAGCAGCTTAATTCACAAGAAGAACACCGGGGAGCTGTTTTTT. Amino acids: CASSLIHKKNTGELFF.

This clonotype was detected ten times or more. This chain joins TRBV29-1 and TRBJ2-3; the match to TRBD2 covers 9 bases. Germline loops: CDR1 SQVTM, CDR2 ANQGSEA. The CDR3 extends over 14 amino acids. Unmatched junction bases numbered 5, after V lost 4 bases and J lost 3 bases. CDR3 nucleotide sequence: TGCAGCGTTGTGGCGGGAGGGAAGACAGATACGCAGTATTTT. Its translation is CSVVAGGKTDTQYF.

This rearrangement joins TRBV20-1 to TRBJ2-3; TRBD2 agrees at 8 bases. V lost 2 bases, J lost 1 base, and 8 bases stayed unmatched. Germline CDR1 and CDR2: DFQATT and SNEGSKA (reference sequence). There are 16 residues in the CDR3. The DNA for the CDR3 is TGCAGTGCTAGACCCAGCGGGAGAGTCGGCACAGATACGCAGTATTTT. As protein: CSARPSGRVGTDTQYF.